What follows are 4 T cell receptor beta chains derived from one specimen sequenced in a study of response to subunit inactivated influenza vaccine. TCRdb re-called the RT-PCR reads through MiXCR, storing one row per CDR3 protein. The profile shows about half a million distinct CDR3 sequences, approximately 7.7% of them singletons. The sample was PBMCs from blood, taken 23 months after vaccination. The origin of the receptors is a man in his fifties or sixties who received an inactivated influenza vaccine.

The chain combines TRBV6-1 with TRBJ2-7; 8 nucleotides match TRBD1. The germline V gene encodes CDR1 MNHNS and CDR2 SASEGT. With 5 bases clipped from V and 3 bases from J, the junction kept 9 bases outside the gene matches. This CDR3 has 15 amino acids. CDR3 DNA sequence: TGTGCCAGCAGTCGGGCCGGGACAGGAAACTACGAGCAGTACTTC. Protein product: CASSRAGTGNYEQYF.

The chain uses TRBV7-3 and TRBJ1-2; possible D gene TRBD1, 5 bases. Per the germline V gene, CDR1 is SGHTA and CDR2 is FQGTGA. The CDR3 length is 16 residues. Trimming removed 5 bases at V and 8 bases at J, with 24 bases between. The CDR3 here is CASSASAGPQYGGYTF. CDR3 DNA sequence: TGTGCCAGCAGCGCATCGGCAGGGCCCCAGTATGGGGGCTACACCTTC.

This clonotype was counted ten times or more. The chain is built from TRBV12-3 or TRBV12-4 and TRBJ1-2; 8 positions agree with TRBD1. This CDR3 has 13 amino acids. V was clipped by 5 bases and J by 4 bases; unmatched bases: 3. The CDR3 sequence is CASSRQGSYGYTF. The CDR3 coding sequence is TGTGCCAGCAGTCGACAGGGGTCCTATGGCTACACCTTC.

In this sample, this clonotype turned up many times. The chain has TRBV12-3 or TRBV12-4 and TRBJ2-1; 8 bases line up with TRBD1. The CDR3 length is 13 residues. With V trimmed by 5 bases and J by 5 bases, 2 bases remained unmatched. The CDR3 DNA is TGTGCCAGCAGTGGGACAGGAAACAATGAGCAGTTCTTC. Amino acid sequence: CASSGTGNNEQFF.